The clone carrying this T cell receptor (beta chain) appeared many times. The record originates from a study of T cells in Graves' hyperthyroidism and ophthalmopathy. CDR1 and CDR2 from the germline V gene are SQVTM and ANQGSEA. The V and J ends lost 7 bases and 2 bases respectively, with 14 bases between them. The length of the CDR3 is 13 residues. From RNA transcripts, TCR beta CDR3 regions were amplified. HTBI primers were used for first-round RT-PCR of the TCR CDR3. TCRdb reanalysed the multiplex PCR reads using MiXCR and keeps one entry per CDR3 protein. This table holds roughly 580,000 distinct CDR3 sequences, approximately 15% found once.

The material sequenced was blood. The source is a woman in her 30s with Graves' hyperthyroidism that later progressed to Graves' ophthalmopathy. This chain connects TRBV29-1 to TRBJ1-2; tentative D call: TRBD1 (6 bases). The CDR3 region has the DNA TGCAGCGCGTTAGGGGGGGGAAACTATGGCTACACCTTC. Translating gives CSALGGGNYGYTF.